This T cell receptor beta chain was obtained from a study of blood T cell repertoires in COVID-19. The overall study: Donors in the United States, Italy and Spain gave samples during acute or convalescent COVID-19. PBMCs, B-cell-depleted T cells, or T cells provided the cDNA or gDNA that made up the material.

Authors' analysis steps: For nucleated cells, counts were estimated from reference gene primer amplification. Assay: immunoSEQ multiplex PCR; the TCRdb copy retains only in-frame clones and omits some. For V, J and clone size, that table is used; D and trimming come from the DNA. Seen here are 150,000 to 200,000 clones, 70% to 90% observed once, and the top ten hold about 1.2%. This CDR3 contains 15 residues. Trimming stripped 3 bases from V and 1 base from J, with 12 bases between. The V gene's germline CDR1 is LGHNA and CDR2 YNFKEQ. The chain couples TRBV4-2 to TRBJ1-2, with D possibly TRBD1 on 6 matching bases. The specimen was peripheral blood. The source is a man aged 55 to 70 who had recovered from COVID-19. The CDR3 protein is CASSQEDSFNYGYTF. CDR3 coding DNA: TGTGCCAGCAGCCAGGAGGACAGCTTTAACTATGGCTACACCTTC.